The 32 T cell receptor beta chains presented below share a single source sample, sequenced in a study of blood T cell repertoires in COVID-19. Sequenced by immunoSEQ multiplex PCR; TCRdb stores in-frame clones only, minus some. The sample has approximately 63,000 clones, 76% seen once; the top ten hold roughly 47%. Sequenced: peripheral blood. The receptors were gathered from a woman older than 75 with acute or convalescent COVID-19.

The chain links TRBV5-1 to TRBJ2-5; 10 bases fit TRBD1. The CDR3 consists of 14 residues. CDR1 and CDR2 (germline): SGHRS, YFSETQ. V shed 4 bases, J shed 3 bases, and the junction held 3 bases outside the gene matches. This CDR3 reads CASSMGQGKETQYF. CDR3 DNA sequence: TGCGCCAGCAGCATGGGACAGGGGAAAGAGACCCAGTACTTC.

The CDR3 sequence: CASKNPGQPAVEQYF. Here the CDR3 DNA reads TGCGCCAGCAAAAACCCGGGACAGCCGGCGGTCGAGCAGTACTTC. The rearrangement links TRBV5-1 to TRBJ2-7; 7 positions match TRBD1. This CDR3 is 15 amino acids long. V lost 6 bases and J lost 6; bases outside the gene matches: 15. Germline-derived CDR1 and CDR2 are SGHRS and YFSETQ.

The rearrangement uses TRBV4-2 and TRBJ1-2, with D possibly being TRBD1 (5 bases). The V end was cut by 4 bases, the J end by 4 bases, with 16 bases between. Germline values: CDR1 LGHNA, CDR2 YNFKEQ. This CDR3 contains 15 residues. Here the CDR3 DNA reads TGTGCCAGCAGCCCAAACCCCGGGGGGACCTATGGCTACACCTTC. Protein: CASSPNPGGTYGYTF.

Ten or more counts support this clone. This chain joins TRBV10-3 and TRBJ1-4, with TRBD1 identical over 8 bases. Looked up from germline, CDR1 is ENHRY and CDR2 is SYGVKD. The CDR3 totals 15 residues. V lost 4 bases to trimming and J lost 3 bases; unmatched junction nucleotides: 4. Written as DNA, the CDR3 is TGTGCCATCAGTGGGCTGGACAGGGCTAATGAAAAACTGTTTTTT. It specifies CAISGLDRANEKLFF.

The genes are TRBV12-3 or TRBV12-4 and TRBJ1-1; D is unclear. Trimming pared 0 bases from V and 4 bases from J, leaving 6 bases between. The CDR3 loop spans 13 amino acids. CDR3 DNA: TGTGCCAGCAGTTTAGCGCGGGGCACTGAAGCTTTCTTT. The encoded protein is CASSLARGTEAFF.

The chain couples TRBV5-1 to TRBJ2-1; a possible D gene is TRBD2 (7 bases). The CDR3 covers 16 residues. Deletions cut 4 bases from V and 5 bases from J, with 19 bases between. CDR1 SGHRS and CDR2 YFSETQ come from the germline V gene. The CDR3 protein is CASSPLGGGKHNEQFF. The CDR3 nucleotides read TGCGCCAGCAGCCCCCTGGGGGGGGGCAAACACAATGAGCAGTTCTTC.

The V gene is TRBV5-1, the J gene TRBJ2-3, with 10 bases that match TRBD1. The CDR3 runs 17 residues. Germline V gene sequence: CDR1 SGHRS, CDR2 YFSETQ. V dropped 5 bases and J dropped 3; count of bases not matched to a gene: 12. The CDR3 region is CASRQYPGQGSTDTQYF. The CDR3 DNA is TGCGCCAGCAGACAATACCCGGGACAGGGGTCGACAGATACGCAGTATTTT.

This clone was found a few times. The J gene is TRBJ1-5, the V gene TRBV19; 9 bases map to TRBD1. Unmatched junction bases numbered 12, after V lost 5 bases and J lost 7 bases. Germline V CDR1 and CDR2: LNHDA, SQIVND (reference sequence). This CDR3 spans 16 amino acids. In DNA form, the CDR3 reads TGTGCCAGTAGTCCCTACGGACAGGGGTTGGGCCAGCCCCAGCATTTT. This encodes CASSPYGQGLGQPQHF.

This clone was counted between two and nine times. The CDR3 region has the DNA TGTGCCAGCAGCTCCCCCCGAGGGTCCCTATACGAGCAGTACTTC. Its translation: CASSSPRGSLYEQYF. The V call is TRBV11-2, the J call TRBJ2-7, with D possibly matching TRBD2 (5 bases). Germline V gives CDR1 SGHAT, CDR2 FQNNGV. With 4 bases removed from V and 4 bases from J, the gap between germline ends came to 17 bases. CDR3 length equals 15 residues.

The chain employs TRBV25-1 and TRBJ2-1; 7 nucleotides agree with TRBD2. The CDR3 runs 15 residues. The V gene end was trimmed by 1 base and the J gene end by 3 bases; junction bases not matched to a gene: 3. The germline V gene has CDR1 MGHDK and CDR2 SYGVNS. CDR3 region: CASSESGRGYNEQFF. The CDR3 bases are TGTGCCAGCAGTGAATCAGGGAGGGGCTACAATGAGCAGTTCTTC. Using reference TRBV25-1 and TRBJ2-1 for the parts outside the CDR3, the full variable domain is EADIYQTPRYLVIGTGKKITLECSQTMGHDKMYWYQQDPGMELHLIHYSYGVNSTEKGDLSSESTVSRIRTEHFPLTLESARPSHTSQYLCASSESGRGYNEQFFGPGTRLTVL.

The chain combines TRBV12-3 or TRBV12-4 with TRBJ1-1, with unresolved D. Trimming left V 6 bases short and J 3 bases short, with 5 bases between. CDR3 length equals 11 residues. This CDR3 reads CASSRDTEAFF. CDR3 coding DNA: TGTGCCAGCAGCCGCGACACTGAAGCTTTCTTT.

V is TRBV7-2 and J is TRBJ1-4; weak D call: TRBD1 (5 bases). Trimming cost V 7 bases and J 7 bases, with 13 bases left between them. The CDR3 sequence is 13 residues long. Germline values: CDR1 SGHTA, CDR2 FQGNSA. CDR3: CASTRRGGEKLFF. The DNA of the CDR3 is TGTGCCAGCACCCGACGGGGGGGTGAAAAACTGTTTTTT.

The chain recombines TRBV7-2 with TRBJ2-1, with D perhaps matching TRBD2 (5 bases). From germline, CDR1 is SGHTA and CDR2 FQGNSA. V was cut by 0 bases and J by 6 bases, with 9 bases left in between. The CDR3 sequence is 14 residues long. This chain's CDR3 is CASSLAPAVNEQFF. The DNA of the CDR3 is TGTGCCAGCAGCTTAGCCCCAGCGGTCAATGAGCAGTTCTTC.

CDR3 loop: CASSLWRPGETQYF. CDR3 DNA sequence: TGTGCCAGCAGCTTGTGGCGACCAGGGGAGACCCAGTACTTC. The V call is TRBV5-6, the J call TRBJ2-5; D possibly corresponds to TRBD1 (5 bases). Trimming cost V 1 base and J 5 bases, with 12 bases left between them. Germline V gene sequence: CDR1 SGHDT, CDR2 YYEEEE. The CDR3 is 14 amino acids. Using reference TRBV5-6 and TRBJ2-5 for the parts outside the CDR3, the full variable domain is DAGVTQSPTHLIKTRGQQVTLRCSPKSGHDTVSWYQQALGQGPQFIFQYYEEEERQRGNFPDRFSGHQFPNYSSELNVNALLLGDSALYLCASSLWRPGETQYFGPGTRLLVL.

The CDR3 spells CASSPPRPNEKLFF. The CDR3 nucleotides are TGTGCCAGCAGCCCCCCTAGGCCTAATGAAAAACTGTTTTTT. V gene TRBV7-9 combines with J gene TRBJ1-4, with D unclear. Germline lookup yields CDR1 SEHNR and CDR2 FQNEAQ (reference sequence). With 5 bases removed from V and 3 bases from J, the gap between germline ends came to 10 bases. This CDR3 is 14 amino acids long.

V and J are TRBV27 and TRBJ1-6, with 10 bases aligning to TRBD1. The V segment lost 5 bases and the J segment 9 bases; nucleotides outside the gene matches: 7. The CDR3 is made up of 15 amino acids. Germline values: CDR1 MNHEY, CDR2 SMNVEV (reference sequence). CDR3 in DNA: TGTGCCAGCAGTCCCGCCTGGGACAGGGGTTCACCCCTCCACTTT. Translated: CASSPAWDRGSPLHF.

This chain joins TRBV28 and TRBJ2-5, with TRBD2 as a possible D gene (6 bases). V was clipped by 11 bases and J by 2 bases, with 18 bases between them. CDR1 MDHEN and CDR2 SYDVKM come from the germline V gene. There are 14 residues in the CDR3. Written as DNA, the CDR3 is TGTGCCTCCCGGGTGGTAGCGGATCAAGAGACCCAGTACTTC. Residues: CASRVVADQETQYF.

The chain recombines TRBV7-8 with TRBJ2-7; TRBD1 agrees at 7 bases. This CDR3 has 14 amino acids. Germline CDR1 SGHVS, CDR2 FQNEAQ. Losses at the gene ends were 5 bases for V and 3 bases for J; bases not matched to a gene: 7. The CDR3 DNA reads TGTGCCAGCAGCGCCGGGACAGACAGCTACGAGCAGTACTTC. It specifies CASSAGTDSYEQYF.

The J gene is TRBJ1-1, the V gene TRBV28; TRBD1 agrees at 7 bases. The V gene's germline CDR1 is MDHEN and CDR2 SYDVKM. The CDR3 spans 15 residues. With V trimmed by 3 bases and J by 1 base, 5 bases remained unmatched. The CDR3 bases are TGTGCCAGCAGTTTGCCGGGACAGCAGAACACTGAAGCTTTCTTT. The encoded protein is CASSLPGQQNTEAFF.

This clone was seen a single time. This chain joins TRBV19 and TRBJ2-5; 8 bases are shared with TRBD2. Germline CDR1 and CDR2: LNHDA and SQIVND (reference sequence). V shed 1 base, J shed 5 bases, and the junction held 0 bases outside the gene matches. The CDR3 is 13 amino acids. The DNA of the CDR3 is TGTGCCAGTAGTATAGCGGGAGGGGAGACCCAGTACTTC. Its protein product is CASSIAGGETQYF.

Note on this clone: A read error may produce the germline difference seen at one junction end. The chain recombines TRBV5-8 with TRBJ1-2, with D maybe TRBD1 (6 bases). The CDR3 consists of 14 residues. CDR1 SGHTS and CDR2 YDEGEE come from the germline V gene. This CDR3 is CASTFRTQGLGYAF. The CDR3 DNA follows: TGTGCCAGCACCTTTCGGACACAGGGTCTCGGCTACGCCTTC.

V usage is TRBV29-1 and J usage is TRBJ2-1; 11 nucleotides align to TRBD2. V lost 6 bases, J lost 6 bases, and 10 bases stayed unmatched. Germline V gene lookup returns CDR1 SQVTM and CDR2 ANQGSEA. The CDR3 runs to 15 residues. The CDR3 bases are TGCAGCGTCACCGTAGCGGGAGGGCCAGTCAATGAGCAGTTCTTC. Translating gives CSVTVAGGPVNEQFF.

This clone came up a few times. CDR3 DNA: TGTGCCAGCAGTTTACAGGGTACCTATAATTCACCCCTCCACTTT. It codes for CASSLQGTYNSPLHF. The chain links TRBV27 to TRBJ1-6, with TRBD1 as a possible D gene (5 bases). Germline V CDR1 and CDR2: MNHEY, SMNVEV (reference sequence). The V gene lost 2 bases and the J gene lost 2 bases, with 7 bases spanning the gap. The length of the CDR3 is 15 residues.

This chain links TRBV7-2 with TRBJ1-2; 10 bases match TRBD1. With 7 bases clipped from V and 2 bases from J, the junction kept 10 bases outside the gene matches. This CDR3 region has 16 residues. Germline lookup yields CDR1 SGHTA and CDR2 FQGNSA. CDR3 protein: CASTRDRGRGNYGYTF. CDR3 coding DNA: TGTGCCAGCACTCGGGACAGGGGAAGAGGGAACTATGGCTACACCTTC.

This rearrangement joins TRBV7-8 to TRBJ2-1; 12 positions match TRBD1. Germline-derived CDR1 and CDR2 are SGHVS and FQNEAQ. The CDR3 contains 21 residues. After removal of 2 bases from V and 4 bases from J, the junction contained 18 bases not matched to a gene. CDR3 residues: CASSLRDRGRFAGGPYNEQFF. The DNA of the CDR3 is TGTGCCAGCAGCTTAAGGGACAGGGGGCGCTTTGCGGGCGGCCCGTACAATGAGCAGTTCTTC.

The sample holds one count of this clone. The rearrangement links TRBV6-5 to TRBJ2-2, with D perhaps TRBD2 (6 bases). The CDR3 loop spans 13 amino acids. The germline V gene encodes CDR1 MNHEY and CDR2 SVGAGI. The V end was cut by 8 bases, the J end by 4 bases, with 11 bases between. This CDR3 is CASGAGITGELFF. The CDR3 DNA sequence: TGTGCCAGCGGGGCGGGGATCACCGGGGAGCTGTTTTTT.

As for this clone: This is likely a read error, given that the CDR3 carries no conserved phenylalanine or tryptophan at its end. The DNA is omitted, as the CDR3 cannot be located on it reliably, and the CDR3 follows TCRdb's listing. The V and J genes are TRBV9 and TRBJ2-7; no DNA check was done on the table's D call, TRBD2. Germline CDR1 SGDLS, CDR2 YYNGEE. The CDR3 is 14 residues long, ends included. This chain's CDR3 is CASSVARGTLRAVL.

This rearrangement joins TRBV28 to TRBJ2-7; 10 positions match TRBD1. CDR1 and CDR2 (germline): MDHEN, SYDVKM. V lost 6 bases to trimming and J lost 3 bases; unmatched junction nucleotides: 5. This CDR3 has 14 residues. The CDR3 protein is CASRGTGVGYEQYF. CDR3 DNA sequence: TGTGCCAGCAGGGGGACAGGGGTCGGCTACGAGCAGTACTTC.

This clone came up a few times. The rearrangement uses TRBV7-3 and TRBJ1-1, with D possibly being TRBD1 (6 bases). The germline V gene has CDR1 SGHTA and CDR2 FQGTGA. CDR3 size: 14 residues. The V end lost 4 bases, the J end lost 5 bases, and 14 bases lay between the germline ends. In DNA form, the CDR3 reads TGTGCCAGCAGCTACGACAGGACCTCAACTGAAGCTTTCTTT. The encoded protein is CASSYDRTSTEAFF.

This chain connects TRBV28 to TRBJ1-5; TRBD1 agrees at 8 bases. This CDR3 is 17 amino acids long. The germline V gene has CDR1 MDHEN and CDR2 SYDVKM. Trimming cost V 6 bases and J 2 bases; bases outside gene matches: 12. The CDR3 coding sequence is TGTGCCAGCAGCCCCTTTGGCAGGGGGCTCGGCAATCAGCCCCAGCATTTT. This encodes CASSPFGRGLGNQPQHF.

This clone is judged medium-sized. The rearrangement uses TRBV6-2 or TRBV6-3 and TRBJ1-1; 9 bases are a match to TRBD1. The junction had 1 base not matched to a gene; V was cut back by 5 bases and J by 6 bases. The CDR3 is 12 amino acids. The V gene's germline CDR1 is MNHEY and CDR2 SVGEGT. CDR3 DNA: TGTGCCAGCAGTACAGGGGGCGCTGAAGCTTTCTTT. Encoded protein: CASSTGGAEAFF.

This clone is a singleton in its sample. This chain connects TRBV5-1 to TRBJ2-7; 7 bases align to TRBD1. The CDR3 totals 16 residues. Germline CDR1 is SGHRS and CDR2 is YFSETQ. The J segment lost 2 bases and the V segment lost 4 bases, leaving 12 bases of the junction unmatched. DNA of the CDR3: TGCGCCAGCAGCGCTGGACTGGACAGGCGAGCCTACGAGCAGTACTTC. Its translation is CASSAGLDRRAYEQYF.